The 5 T cell receptor beta chains in this list originate from one sample, sequenced in a study of CD4 and CD8 cells across lung adenocarcinoma regions. TCRdb re-derived calls from the PCR reads in MiXCR, one entry per CDR3 protein. The table has under 12,000 distinct CDR3 sequences, approximately 63% seen once; the top ten hold roughly 90%. The sequencing sample was made of CD8+ T cells from the margin of a lung tumor. Every receptor here comes from a male donor with lung adenocarcinoma. The CD4 and CD8 labels of this study may be unreliable.

The chain links TRBV6-5 to TRBJ2-3, with 7 bases aligning to TRBD1. The V and J ends lost 4 bases and 1 base, in that order; junction bases with no gene match: 14. Germline CDR1 and CDR2: MNHEY and SVGAGI. The length of the CDR3 is 18 residues. The CDR3 nucleotides read TGTGCCAGCAGTTCGATTATTCCGACAGGGATGGGCACAGATACGCAGTATTTT. Amino acids: CASSSIIPTGMGTDTQYF.

The CDR3 spells CATSDLGRAHNEQFF. CDR3 nucleotide sequence: TGTGCCACCAGTGATTTGGGCAGAGCTCACAATGAGCAGTTCTTC. The V gene is TRBV24-1, the J gene TRBJ2-1; no clear D gene. Germline V gene data show CDR1 as KGHDR and CDR2 as SFDVKD. Trimming shortened V by 0 bases and J by 5 bases, and 10 bases separated the two germline ends. The CDR3 has 15 amino acids.

This chain joins TRBV6-1 and TRBJ1-2; 7 bases match TRBD1. The V and J ends lost 10 bases and 1 base, in that order; junction bases with no gene match: 6. There are 13 residues in the CDR3. Germline V gives CDR1 MNHNS, CDR2 SASEGT. In DNA form, the CDR3 reads TGTGCCACTTCGGGACAGTATAACTATGGCTACACCTTC. Translation gives CATSGQYNYGYTF.

The chain uses TRBV6-1 and TRBJ2-5; TRBD2 aligns across 7 bases. The CDR3 runs to 13 residues. The germline CDR1 and CDR2 sequences are MNHNS and SASEGT. V shed 7 bases, J shed 3 bases, and the junction held 5 bases outside the gene matches. CDR3 DNA sequence: TGTGCCAGCACACGGGAGGCCAAAGAGACCCAGTACTTC. Its translation: CASTREAKETQYF.

This chain joins TRBV6-1 and TRBJ2-4; TRBD1 is a possible D gene (6 bases). Germline values: CDR1 MNHNS, CDR2 SASEGT. This CDR3 is built from 16 residues. V lost 0 bases to trimming and J lost 13 bases, with 22 bases between them. CDR3 bases: TGTGCCAGCAGTGAAGCGGGGCCGTGGGCCAGGGACACGCAGTACTTC. Its protein is CASSEAGPWARDTQYF.